The source of this T cell receptor (beta chain) is a study of blood T cell repertoires in COVID-19. Sequencing used immunoSEQ multiplex PCR; TCRdb keeps in-frame clones, though not all of them. The sample records 400,000 to 550,000 clones, 85% to 90% being singletons. The CDR3 extends over 15 amino acids. Germline trimming cut 1 base from V and 6 bases from J; bases unmatched to any gene: 8. Germline V gives CDR1 SGHNT, CDR2 YYREEE (reference sequence). The sequence came from a woman in her twenties or thirties with acute or convalescent COVID-19. This chain uses TRBV5-4 with TRBJ2-7, with 9 positions matching TRBD2. The sequencing input was peripheral blood. The CDR3 region is CASSLKAGGVLEQYF. The CDR3 DNA reads as TGTGCCAGCAGCTTGAAAGCGGGGGGTGTCCTCGAGCAGTACTTC.